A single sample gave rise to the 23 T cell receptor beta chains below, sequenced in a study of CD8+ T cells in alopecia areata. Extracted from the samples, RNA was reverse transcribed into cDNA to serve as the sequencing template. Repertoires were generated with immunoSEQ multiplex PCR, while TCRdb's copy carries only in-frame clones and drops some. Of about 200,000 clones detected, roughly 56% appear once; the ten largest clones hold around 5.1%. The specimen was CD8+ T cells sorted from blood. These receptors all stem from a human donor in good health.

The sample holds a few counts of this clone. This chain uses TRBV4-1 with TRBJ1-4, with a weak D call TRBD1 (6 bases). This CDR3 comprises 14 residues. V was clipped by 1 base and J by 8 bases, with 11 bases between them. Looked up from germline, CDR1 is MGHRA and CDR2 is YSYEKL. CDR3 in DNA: TGCGCCAGCAGCCAAGCCCCAGGGGCGGAAAAACTGTTTTTT. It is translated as CASSQAPGAEKLFF.

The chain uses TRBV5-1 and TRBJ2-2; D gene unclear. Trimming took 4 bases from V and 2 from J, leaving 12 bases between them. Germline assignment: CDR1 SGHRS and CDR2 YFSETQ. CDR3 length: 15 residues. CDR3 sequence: CASSLADVNTGELFF. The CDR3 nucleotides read TGCGCCAGCAGCCTCGCTGACGTTAACACCGGGGAGCTGTTTTTT.

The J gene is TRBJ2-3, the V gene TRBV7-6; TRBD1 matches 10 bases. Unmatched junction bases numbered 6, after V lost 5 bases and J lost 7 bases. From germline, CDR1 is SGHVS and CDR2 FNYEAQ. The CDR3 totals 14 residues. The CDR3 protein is CASSPRTGGNTQYF. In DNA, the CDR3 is TGTGCCAGCAGCCCCCGGACAGGGGGGAATACGCAGTATTTT.

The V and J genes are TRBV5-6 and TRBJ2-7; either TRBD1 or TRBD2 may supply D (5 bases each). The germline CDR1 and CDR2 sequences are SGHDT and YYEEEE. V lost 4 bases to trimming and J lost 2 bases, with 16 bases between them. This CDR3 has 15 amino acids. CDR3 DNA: TGTGCCAGCAGCCAGGGCGGGTCACCTACCTACGAGCAGTACTTC. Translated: CASSQGGSPTYEQYF. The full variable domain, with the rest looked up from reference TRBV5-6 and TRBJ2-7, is DAGVTQSPTHLIKTRGQQVTLRCSPKSGHDTVSWYQQALGQGPQFIFQYYEEEERQRGNFPDRFSGHQFPNYSSELNVNALLLGDSALYLCASSQGGSPTYEQYFGPGTRLTVT.

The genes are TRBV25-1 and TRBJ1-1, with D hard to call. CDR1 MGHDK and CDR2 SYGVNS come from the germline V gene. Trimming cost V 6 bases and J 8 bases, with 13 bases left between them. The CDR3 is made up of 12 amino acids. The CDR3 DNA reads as TGTGCCAGCAGCGCCCTGTATGGAGAAGCTTTCTTT. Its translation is CASSALYGEAFF.

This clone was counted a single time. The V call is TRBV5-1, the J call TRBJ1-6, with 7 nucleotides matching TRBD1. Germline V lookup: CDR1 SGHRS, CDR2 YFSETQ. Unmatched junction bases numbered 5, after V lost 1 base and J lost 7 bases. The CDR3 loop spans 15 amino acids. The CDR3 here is CASSLLAGGNSPLHF. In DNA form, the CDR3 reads TGCGCCAGCAGCTTGCTCGCAGGGGGAAATTCACCCCTCCACTTT.

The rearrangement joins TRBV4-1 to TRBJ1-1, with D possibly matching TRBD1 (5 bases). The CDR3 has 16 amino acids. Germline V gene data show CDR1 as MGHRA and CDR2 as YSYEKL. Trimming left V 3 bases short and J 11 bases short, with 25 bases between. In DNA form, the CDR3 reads TGCGCCAGCAGCCATCTCCTTCCAGCCGGGGCTACCCTGGCTTTCTTT. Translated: CASSHLLPAGATLAFF.

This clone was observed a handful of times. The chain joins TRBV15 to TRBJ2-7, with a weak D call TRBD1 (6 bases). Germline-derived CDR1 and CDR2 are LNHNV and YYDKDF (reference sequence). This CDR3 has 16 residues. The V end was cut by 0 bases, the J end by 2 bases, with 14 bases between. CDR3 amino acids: CATSRENRVRAYEQYF. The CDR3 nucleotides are TGTGCCACCAGCAGAGAGAACAGGGTTCGAGCCTACGAGCAGTACTTC. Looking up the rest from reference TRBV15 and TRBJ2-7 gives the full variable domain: DAMVIQNPRYQVTQFGKPVTLSCSQTLNHNVMYWYQQKSSQAPKLLFHYYDKDFNNEADTPDNFQSRRPNTSFCFLDIRSPGLGDTAMYLCATSRENRVRAYEQYFGPGTRLTVT.

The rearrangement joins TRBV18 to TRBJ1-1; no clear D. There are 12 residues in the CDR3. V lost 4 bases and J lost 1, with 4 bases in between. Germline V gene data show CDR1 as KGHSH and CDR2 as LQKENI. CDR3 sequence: CASSQGNTEAFF. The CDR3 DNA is TGTGCCAGCTCACAGGGGAACACTGAAGCTTTCTTT.

CDR3 DNA sequence: TGCGCCAGCAGCCCAGATAGCGGTCTCCAAGAGACCCAGTACTTC. Translation: CASSPDSGLQETQYF. The V call is TRBV5-1, the J call TRBJ2-5, with TRBD2 as a possible D gene (6 bases). From germline, CDR1 is SGHRS and CDR2 YFSETQ. V was clipped by 4 bases and J by 1 base, with 14 bases between them. The CDR3 covers 15 residues.

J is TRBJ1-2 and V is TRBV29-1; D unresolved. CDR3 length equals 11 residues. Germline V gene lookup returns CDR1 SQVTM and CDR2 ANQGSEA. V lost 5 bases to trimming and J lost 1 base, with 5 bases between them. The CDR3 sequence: CSVISNYGYTF. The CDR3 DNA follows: TGCAGCGTTATTAGTAACTATGGCTACACCTTC.

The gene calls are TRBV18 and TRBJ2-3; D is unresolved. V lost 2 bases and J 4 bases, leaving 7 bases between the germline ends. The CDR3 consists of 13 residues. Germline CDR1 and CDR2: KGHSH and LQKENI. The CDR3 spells CASSPADSDTQYF. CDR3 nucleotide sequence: TGTGCCAGCTCACCAGCGGATTCAGATACGCAGTATTTT.

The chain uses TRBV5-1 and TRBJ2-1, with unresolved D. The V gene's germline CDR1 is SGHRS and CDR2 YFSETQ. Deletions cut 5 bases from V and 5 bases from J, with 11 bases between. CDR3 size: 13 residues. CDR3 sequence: CASSSGPNNEQFF. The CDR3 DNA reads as TGCGCCAGCAGTTCTGGGCCCAACAATGAGCAGTTCTTC.

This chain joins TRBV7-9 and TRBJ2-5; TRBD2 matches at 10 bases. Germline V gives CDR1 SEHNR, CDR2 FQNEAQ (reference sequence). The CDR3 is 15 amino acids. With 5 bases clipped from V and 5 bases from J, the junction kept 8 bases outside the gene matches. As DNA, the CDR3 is TGTGCCAGCAGCGACACTAGCGGGGCGCGGGAGACCCAGTACTTC. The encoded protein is CASSDTSGARETQYF.

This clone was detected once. In DNA, the CDR3 is TGTGCCAGCAGCTTACGGTCAGGTGGAGAGACCCAGTACTTC. Protein product: CASSLRSGGETQYF. The J gene is TRBJ2-5, the V gene TRBV5-6; D call uncertain. V was cut by 2 bases and J by 4 bases, with 12 bases left in between. The CDR3 consists of 14 residues. In germline, CDR1 is SGHDT, CDR2 YYEEEE.

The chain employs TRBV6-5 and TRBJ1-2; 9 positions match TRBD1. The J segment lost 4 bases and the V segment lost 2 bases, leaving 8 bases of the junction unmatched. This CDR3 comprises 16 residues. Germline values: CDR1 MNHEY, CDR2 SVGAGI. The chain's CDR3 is CASSYTGQGPLYGYTF. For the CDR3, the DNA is TGTGCCAGCAGTTACACGGGACAGGGACCCCTCTATGGCTACACCTTC.

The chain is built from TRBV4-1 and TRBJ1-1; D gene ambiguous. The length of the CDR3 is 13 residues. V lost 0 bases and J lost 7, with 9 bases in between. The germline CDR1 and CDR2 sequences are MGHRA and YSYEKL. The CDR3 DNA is TGCGCCAGCAGCCAAGAGGAGATCTTTGAAGCTTTCTTT. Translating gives CASSQEEIFEAFF.

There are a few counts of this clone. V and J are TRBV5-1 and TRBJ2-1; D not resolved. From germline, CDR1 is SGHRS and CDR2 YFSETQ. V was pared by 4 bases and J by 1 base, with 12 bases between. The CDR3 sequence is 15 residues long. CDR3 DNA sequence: TGCGCCAGCAGCCCGGGCGGCAGTTCCTACAATGAGCAGTTCTTC. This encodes CASSPGGSSYNEQFF.

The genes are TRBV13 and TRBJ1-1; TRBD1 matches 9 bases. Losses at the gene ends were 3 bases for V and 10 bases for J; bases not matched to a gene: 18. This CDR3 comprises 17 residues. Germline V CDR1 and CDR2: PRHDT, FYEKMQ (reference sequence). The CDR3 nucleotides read TGTGCCAGCAGCTTTTTAGTTAGGGACAGGGCCAAAGAAGGAGCTTTCTTT. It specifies CASSFLVRDRAKEGAFF.

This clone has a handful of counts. CDR3 in DNA: TGCGCCAGCAGCCAGTCAGGGAGTCAGCCCCAGCATTTT. It translates to CASSQSGSQPQHF. This sequence joins TRBV4-1 and TRBJ1-5; D may be TRBD1 (5 bases). The V gene's germline CDR1 is MGHRA and CDR2 YSYEKL. V dropped 3 bases and J dropped 6 bases, with 9 bases sitting between them. CDR3 length: 13 residues.

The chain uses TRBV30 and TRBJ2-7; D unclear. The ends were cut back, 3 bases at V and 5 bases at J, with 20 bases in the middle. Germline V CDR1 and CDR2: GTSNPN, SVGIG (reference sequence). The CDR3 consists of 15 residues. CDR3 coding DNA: TGTGCCTGGAGAAAAGACACCCTTCGTGTCCACGAGCAGTACTTC. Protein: CAWRKDTLRVHEQYF.

The CDR3 loop reads CATSIIRPDTQYF. The CDR3 bases are TGTGCCACCAGCATCATCAGGCCGGATACGCAGTATTTT. V is TRBV15 and J is TRBJ2-3; D is undetermined. Per the germline V gene, CDR1 is LNHNV and CDR2 is YYDKDF (reference sequence). The CDR3 runs 13 residues. Between the trimmed V and J ends, which lost 4 bases and 6 bases, there was a span of 11 bases.

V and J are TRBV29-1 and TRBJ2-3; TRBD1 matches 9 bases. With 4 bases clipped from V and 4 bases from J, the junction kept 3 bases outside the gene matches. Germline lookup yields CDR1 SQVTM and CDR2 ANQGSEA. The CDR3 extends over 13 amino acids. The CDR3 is CSVVNRGPDTQYF. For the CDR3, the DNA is TGCAGCGTTGTTAACAGGGGGCCAGATACGCAGTATTTT.